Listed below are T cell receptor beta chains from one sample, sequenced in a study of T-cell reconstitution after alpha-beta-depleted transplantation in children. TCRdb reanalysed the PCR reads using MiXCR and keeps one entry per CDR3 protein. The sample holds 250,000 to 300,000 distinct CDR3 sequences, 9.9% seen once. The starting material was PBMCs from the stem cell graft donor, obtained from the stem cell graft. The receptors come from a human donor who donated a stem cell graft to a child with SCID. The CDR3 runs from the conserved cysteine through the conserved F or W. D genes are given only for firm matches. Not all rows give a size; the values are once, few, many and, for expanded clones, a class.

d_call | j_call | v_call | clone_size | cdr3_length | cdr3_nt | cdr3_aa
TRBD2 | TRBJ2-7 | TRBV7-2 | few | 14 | TGTGCCAGCAGCGGAAGCGGGGGGCCCTACGAGCAGTACTTC | CASSGSGGPYEQYF
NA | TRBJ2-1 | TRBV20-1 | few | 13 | TGCAGTGCTAGGGACACCGGTCAGAATGAGCAGTTCTTC | CSARDTGQNEQFF
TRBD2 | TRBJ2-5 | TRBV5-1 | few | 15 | TGCGCCAGCAGCCTCGGCGGGACTAGTGAAGAGACCCAGTACTTC | CASSLGGTSEETQYF
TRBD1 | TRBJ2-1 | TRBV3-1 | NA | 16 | TGTGCCAGCAGCCGATCGGGGACAGAGGTTAACAATGAGCAGTTCTTC | CASSRSGTEVNNEQFF
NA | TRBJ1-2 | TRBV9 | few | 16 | TGTGCCAGCAGCGTAGAAGGCGGGGCCCTAATCTATGGCTACACCTTC | CASSVEGGALIYGYTF
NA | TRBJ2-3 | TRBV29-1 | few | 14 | TGCAGCGTTGCGTCGTTGGGGGCCACAGATACGCAGTATTTT | CSVASLGATDTQYF
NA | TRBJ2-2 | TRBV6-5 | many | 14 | TGTGCCAGCAGTTCCGGGATCTTCACCGGGGAGCTGTTTTTT | CASSSGIFTGELFF
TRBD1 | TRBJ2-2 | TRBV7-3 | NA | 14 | TGTGCCAGCAGCTTAATCCAGGGGGCCGGGGAGCTGTTTTTT | CASSLIQGAGELFF
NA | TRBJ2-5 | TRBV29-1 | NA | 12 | TGCAGCGTTGAAAAAGGGGGAGAGACCCAGTACTTC | CSVEKGGETQYF
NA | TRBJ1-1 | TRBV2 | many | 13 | TGTGCCAGCAGTGGGGACGATGGTTCTGAAGCTTTCTTT | CASSGDDGSEAFF
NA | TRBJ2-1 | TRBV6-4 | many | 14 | TGTGCCAGCAGTGTACGGGGGGCGAGCAATGAGCAGTTCTTC | CASSVRGASNEQFF
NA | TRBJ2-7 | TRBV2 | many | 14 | TGTGCCAGCAGTGAAAGTACCTTCTCCTACGAGCAGTACTTC | CASSESTFSYEQYF
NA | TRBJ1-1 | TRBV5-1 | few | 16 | TGCGCCAGCAGCTTGGGGGTAGGGGTTTTGAACACTGAAGCTTTCTTT | CASSLGVGVLNTEAFF
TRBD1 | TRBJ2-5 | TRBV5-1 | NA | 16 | TGCGCCAGCAGCTCTGGACAGGGGGCGAATTCGGAGACCCAGTACTTC | CASSSGQGANSETQYF
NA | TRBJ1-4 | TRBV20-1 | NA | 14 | TGCAGTGCTGCTACCCCCGGACCTAATGAAAAACTGTTTTTT | CSAATPGPNEKLFF
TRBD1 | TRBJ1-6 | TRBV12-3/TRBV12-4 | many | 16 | TGTGCCAGCAGCAAGATATCAGGGGGCTGGGGTTCACCCCTCCACTTT | CASSKISGGWGSPLHF
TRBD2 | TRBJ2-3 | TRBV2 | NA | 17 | TGTGCCAGCAGCGGACTAGCGGGGGGGGAAGACACAGATACGCAGTATTTT | CASSGLAGGEDTDTQYF
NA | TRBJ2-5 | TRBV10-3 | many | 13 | TGTGCCATCAGTGGACAGATCCAAGAGACCCAGTACTTC | CAISGQIQETQYF
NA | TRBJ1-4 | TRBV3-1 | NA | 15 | TGTGCCAGCAGCCACTCAACAGGGCTCGGTGAAAAACTGTTTTTT | CASSHSTGLGEKLFF
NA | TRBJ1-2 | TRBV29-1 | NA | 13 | TGCAGCGTTGAAACCATGCGGGAGTTTGGCTACACCTTC | CSVETMREFGYTF
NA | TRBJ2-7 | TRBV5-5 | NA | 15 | TGTGCCAGCAGCTCGTCCGGGACCTCCACCTACGAGCAGTACTTC | CASSSSGTSTYEQYF
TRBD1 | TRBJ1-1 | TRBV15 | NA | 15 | TGTGCCACCAGCAGAGACCAGGGGGCGCGCGCTGAAGCTTTCTTT | CATSRDQGARAEAFF
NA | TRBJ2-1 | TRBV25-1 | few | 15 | TGTGCCAGCAGTGAAATCGGACAGACCTACAATGAGCAGTTCTTC | CASSEIGQTYNEQFF
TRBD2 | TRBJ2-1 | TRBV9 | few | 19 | TGTGCCAGCAGCGTAGGTTCTGGCGGGGGGGCCGTGGCCTACAATGAGCAGTTCTTC | CASSVGSGGGAVAYNEQFF
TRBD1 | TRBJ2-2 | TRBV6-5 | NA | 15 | TGTGCCAGCAGTTACTCTAGGGGGCATGCCGGGGAGCTGTTTTTT | CASSYSRGHAGELFF
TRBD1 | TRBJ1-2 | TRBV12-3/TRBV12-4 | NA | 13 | TGTGCCAGCAGCCGGGGACAGGGAGGCGGCTACACCTTC | CASSRGQGGGYTF
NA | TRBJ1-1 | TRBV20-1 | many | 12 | TGCAGTGCTAGACCCGGGTCCACTGAAGCTTTCTTT | CSARPGSTEAFF
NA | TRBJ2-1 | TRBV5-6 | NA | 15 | TGTGCCAGCAGCTTGGACCTAGCAGCCAAGGGGGAGCAGTTCTTC | CASSLDLAAKGEQFF
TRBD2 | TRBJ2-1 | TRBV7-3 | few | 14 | TGTGCCAGCAGCTTCGGGGGGGACGGAGCTGAGCAGTTCTTC | CASSFGGDGAEQFF
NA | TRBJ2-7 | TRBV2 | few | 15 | TGTGCCAGCAGTGGCCAATGGGAGAGCTCCTACGAGCAGTACTTC | CASSGQWESSYEQYF
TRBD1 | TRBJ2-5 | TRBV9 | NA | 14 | TGTGCCAGCAGCGTGGGCAGGGGGCAAGAGACCCAGTACTTC | CASSVGRGQETQYF
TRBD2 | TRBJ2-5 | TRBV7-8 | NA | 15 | TGTGCCAGCTCTAAGGCCGGGGGGGCGGGAGAGACCCAGTACTTC | CASSKAGGAGETQYF
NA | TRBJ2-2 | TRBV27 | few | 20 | TGTGCCAGCAGTTTATTTCCCCCCACGACGGGGGGCTGGAACACCGGGGAGCTGTTTTTT | CASSLFPPTTGGWNTGELFF
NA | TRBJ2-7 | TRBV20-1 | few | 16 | TGCAGTGCTAGAGGGCTTCCCGATTGGAGCTCCTACGAGCAGTACTTC | CSARGLPDWSSYEQYF
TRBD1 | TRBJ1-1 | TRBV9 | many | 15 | TGTGCCAGCAGCGCCCAACAGGGGTCGAACACTGAAGCTTTCTTT | CASSAQQGSNTEAFF
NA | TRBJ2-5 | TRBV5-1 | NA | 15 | TGCGCCAGCAGGGAGGGGACTCGGTTTCAAGAGACCCAGTACTTC | CASREGTRFQETQYF
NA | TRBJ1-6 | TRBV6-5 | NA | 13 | TGTGCCAGCAGTTACTCTCCGAATTCACCCCTCCACTTT | CASSYSPNSPLHF
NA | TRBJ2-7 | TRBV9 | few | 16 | TGTGCCAGCAGCGCCCGGGGTGGTGAACTCTCCTACGAGCAGTACTTC | CASSARGGELSYEQYF
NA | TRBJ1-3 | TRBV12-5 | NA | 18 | TGTGCTAGTGGTTTGGTTAGTCCGAGCCGTAGGTTTGGAAACACCATATATTTT | CASGLVSPSRRFGNTIYF
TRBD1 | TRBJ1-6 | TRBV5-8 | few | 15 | TGTGCCAGCAGCTTGGGGGTGACAGGGAGTTCACCCCTCCACTTT | CASSLGVTGSSPLHF
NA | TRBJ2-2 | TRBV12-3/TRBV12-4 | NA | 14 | TGTGCCAGCAGAGCGACAGTGAACACCGGGGAGCTGTTTTTT | CASRATVNTGELFF
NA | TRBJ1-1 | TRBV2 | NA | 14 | TGTGCCAGCAGATCCCGGGGGTTCAACACTGAAGCTTTCTTT | CASRSRGFNTEAFF
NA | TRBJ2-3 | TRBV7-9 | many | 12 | TGTGCCAGCAGAGCACCGGGGGATACGCAGTATTTT | CASRAPGDTQYF
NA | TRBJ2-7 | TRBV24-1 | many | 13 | TGTGCCACCAGTGATCCCACTGACAGTCATCTGTACTTC | CATSDPTDSHLYF
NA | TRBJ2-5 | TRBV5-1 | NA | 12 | TGCGCCAGCAGAACAACCCAAGAGACCCAGTACTTC | CASRTTQETQYF
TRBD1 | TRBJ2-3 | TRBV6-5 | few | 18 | TGTGCCAGCAGTTACTCGATATGGGACAGGGGAGACGCAGATACGCAGTATTTT | CASSYSIWDRGDADTQYF
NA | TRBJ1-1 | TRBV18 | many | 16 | TGTGCCAGCTCACCTTTTCCTGCAGGACCGAACACTGAAGCTTTCTTT | CASSPFPAGPNTEAFF
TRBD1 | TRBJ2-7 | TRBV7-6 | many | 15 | TGTGCCAGCAGCTTAGGGCAGGGGGTAACCTACGAGCAGTACTTC | CASSLGQGVTYEQYF
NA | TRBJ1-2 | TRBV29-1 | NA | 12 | TGCAGCGTTGACAGGGTTAACTATGGCTACACCTTC | CSVDRVNYGYTF
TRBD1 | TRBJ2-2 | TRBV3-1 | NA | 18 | TGTGCCAGCAGCCACGACAGGGGATCGGGGAAGAACACCGGGGAGCTGTTTTTT | CASSHDRGSGKNTGELFF
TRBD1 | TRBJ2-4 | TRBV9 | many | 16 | TGTGCCAGCAGTGAGGGAGGACAGGGGGCTTTCAACATTCAGTACTTC | CASSEGGQGAFNIQYF